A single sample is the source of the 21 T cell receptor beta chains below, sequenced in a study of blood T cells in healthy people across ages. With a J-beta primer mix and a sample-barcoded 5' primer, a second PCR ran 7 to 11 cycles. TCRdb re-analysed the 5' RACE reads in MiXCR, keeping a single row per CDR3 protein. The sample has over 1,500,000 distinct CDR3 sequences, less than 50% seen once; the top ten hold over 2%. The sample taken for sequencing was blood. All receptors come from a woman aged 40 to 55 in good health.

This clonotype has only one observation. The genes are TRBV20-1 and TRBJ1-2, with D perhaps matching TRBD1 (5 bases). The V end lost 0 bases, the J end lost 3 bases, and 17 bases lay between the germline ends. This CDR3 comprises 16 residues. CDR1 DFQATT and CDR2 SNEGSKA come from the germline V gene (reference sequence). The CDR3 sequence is CSARDSHRTKYYGYTF. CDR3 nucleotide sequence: TGCAGTGCTAGAGATTCTCACAGGACCAAATACTATGGCTACACCTTC.

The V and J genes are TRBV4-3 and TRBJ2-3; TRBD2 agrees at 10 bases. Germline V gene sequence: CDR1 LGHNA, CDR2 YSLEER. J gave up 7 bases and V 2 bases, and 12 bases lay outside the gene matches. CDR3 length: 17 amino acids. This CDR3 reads CASSQSRDFSGGYTQYF. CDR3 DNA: TGCGCCAGCAGCCAAAGCCGTGACTTTAGCGGGGGGTATACGCAGTATTTT.

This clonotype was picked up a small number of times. CDR3 amino acids: CASALAGPTDTQYF. CDR3 coding DNA: TGTGCCAGCGCCCTAGCGGGCCCCACAGATACGCAGTATTTT. The V gene is TRBV28, the J gene TRBJ2-3; 8 positions match TRBD2. The CDR3 is 14 amino acids. Trimming took 8 bases from V and 2 from J; bases not matched to a gene: 6. Germline assignment: CDR1 MDHEN and CDR2 SYDVKM.

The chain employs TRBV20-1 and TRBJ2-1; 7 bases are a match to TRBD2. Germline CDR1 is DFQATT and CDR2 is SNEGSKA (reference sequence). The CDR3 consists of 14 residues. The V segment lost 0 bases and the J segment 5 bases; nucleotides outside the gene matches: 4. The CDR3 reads CSARDVGGNNEQFF. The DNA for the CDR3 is TGCAGTGCTAGAGATGTGGGGGGGAACAATGAGCAGTTCTTC.

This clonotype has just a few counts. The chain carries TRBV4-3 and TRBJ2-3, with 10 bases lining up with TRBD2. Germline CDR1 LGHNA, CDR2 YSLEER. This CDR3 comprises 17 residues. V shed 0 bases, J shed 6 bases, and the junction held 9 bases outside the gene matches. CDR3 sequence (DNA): TGCGCCAGCAGCCAAGAACTAGCGGGGCTTCCCACGGATACGCAGTATTTT. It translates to CASSQELAGLPTDTQYF.

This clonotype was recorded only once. CDR3 loop: CASSLAHRPEAFF. In DNA, the CDR3 is TGTGCCAGCAGTTTAGCCCACAGACCAGAAGCTTTCTTT. The chain uses TRBV12-3 or TRBV12-4 and TRBJ1-1, with unresolved D. This CDR3 comprises 13 residues. V gave up 0 bases and J gave up 8 bases, with 10 bases separating them.

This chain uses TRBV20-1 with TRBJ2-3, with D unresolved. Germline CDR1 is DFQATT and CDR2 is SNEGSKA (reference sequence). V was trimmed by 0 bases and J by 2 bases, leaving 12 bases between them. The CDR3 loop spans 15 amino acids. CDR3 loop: CSARDYSDDTDTQYF. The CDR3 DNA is TGCAGTGCTAGAGACTACAGTGACGACACAGATACGCAGTATTTT.

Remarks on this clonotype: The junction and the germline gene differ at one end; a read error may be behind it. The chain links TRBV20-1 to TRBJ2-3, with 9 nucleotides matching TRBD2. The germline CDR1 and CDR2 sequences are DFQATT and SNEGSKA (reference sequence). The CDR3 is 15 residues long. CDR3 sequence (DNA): TGCGGTGCGGGGGGGAGGGGACTAGCATCAGATACGCAGTATTTT. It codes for CGAGGRGLASDTQYF.

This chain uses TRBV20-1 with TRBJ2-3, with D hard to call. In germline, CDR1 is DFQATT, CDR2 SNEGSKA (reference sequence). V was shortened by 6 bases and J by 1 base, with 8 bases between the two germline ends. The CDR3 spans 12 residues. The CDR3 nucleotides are TGCAGTGCCGAAGCCCGCACAGATACGCAGTATTTT. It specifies CSAEARTDTQYF.

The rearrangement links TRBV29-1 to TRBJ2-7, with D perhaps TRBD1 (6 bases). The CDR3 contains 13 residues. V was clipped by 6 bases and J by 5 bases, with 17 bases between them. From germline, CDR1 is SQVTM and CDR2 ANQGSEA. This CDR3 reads CSVQGLPGDEQYF. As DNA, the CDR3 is TGCAGCGTCCAGGGGCTCCCCGGAGACGAGCAGTACTTC.

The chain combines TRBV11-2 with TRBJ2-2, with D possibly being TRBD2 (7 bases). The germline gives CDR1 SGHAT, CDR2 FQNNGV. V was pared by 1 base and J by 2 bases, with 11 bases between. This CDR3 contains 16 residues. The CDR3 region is CASSLVTGGNTGELFF. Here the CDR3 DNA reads TGTGCCAGCAGCTTAGTAACGGGGGGCAACACCGGGGAGCTGTTTTTT.

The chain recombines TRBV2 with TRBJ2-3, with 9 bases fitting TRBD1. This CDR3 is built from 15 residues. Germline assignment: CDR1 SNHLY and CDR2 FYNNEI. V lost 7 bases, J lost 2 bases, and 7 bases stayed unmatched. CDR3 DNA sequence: TGTGCCAGCAACCAACAGGGGGCTGACACAGATACGCAGTATTTT. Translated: CASNQQGADTDTQYF.

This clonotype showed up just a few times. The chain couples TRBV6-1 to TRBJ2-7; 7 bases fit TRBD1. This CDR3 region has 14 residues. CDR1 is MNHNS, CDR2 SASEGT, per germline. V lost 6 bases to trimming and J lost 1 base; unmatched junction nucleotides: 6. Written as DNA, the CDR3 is TGTGCCAGCAGCGACACGACAGGGTCCTACGAGCAGTACTTC. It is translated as CASSDTTGSYEQYF.

The CDR3 coding sequence is TGTGCCAGCAGCCCGGAAGGGACAGGGGGCCTCAATGAGCAGTTCTTC. Translated: CASSPEGTGGLNEQFF. This chain uses TRBV4-2 with TRBJ2-1; TRBD1 matches 12 bases. This CDR3 spans 16 amino acids. Germline CDR1 reads LGHNA; CDR2 reads YNFKEQ. V lost 4 bases to trimming and J lost 6 bases; unmatched junction nucleotides: 7.

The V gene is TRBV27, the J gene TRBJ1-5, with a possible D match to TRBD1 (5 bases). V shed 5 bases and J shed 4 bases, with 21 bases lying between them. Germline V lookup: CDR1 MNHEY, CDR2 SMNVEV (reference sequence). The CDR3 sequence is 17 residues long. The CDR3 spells CASSPRLDRATNQPQHF. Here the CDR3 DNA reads TGTGCCAGCAGTCCTAGACTCGACAGAGCAACGAATCAGCCCCAGCATTTT.

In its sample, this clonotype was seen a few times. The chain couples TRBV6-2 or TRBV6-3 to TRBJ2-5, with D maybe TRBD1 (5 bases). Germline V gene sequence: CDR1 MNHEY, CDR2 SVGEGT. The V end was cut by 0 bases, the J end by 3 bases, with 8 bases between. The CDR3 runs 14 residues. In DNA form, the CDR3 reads TGTGCCAGCAGTTACTCGGACACCAAAGAGACCCAGTACTTC. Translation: CASSYSDTKETQYF.

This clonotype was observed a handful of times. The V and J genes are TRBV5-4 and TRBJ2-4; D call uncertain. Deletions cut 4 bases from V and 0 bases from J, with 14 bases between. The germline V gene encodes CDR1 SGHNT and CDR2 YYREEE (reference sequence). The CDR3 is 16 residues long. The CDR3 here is CASSPDGIAAKNIQYF. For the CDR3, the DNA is TGTGCCAGCAGCCCCGATGGGATAGCAGCCAAAAACATTCAGTACTTC.

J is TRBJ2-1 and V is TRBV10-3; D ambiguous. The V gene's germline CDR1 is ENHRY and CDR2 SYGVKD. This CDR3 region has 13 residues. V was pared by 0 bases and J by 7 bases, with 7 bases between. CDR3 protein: CAISESAENEQFF. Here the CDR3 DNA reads TGTGCCATCAGTGAGTCGGCGGAGAATGAGCAGTTCTTC.

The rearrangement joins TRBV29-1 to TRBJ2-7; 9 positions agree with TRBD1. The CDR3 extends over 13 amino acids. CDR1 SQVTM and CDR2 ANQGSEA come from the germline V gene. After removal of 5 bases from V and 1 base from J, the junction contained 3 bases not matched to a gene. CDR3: CSVRDRASYEQYF. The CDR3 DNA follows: TGCAGCGTTAGGGACAGGGCGTCCTACGAGCAGTACTTC.

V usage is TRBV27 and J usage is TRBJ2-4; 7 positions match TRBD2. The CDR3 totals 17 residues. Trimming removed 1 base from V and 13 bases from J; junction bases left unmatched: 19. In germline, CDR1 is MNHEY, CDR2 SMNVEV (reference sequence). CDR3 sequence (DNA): TGTGCCAGCAGTTTATACCAACGGGAGGTGACACACAATGAGCAGTACTTC. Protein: CASSLYQREVTHNEQYF.

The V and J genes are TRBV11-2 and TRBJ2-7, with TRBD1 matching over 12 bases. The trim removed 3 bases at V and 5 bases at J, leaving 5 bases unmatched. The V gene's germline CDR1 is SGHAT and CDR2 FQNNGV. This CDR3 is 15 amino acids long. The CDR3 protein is CASSFGTGGFNEQYF. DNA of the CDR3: TGTGCCAGCAGCTTCGGGACAGGGGGCTTTAACGAGCAGTACTTC. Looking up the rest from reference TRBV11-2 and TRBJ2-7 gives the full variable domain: EAGVAQSPRYKIIEKRQSVAFWCNPISGHATLYWYQQILGQGPKLLIQFQNNGVVDDSQLPKDRFSAERLKGVDSTLKIQPAKLEDSAVYLCASSFGTGGFNEQYFGPGTRLTVT.